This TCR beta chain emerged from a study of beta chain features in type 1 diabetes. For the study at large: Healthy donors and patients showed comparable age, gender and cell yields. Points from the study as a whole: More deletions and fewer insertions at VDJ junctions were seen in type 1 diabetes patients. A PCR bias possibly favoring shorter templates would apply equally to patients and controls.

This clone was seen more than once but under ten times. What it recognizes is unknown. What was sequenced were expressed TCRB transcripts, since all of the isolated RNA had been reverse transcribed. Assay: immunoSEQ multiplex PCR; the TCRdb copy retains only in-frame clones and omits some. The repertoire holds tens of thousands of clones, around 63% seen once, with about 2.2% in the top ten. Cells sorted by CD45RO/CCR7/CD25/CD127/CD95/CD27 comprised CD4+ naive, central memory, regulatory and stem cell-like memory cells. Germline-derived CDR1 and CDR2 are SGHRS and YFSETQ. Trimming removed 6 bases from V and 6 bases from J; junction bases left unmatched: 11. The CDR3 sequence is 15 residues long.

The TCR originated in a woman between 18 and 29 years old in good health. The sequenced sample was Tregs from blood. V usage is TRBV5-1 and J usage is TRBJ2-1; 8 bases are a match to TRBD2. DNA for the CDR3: TGCGCCAGCAACCCCATGGGGCTAGCGGGCAATGAGCAGTTCTTC. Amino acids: CASNPMGLAGNEQFF.